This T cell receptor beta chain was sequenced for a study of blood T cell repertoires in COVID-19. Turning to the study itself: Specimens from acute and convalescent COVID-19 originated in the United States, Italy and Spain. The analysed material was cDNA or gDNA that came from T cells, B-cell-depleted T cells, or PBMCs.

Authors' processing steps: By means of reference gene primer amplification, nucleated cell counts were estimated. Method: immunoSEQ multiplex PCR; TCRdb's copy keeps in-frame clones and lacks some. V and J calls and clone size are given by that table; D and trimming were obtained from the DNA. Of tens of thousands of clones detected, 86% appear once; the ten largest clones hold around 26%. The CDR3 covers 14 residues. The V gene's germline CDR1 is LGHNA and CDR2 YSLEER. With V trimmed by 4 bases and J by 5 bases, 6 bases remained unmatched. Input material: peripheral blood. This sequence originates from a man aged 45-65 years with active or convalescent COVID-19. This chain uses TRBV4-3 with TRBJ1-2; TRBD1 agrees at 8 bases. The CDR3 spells CASSLAGQGYGYTF. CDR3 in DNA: TGCGCCAGCAGCCTCGCAGGACAGGGATATGGCTACACCTTC.